Sequencing of this TCR beta chain was carried out in a study of shared clonotypes between healthy human individuals. Study-wide findings and caveats: Naive subsets typically showed greater estimated richness than memory subsets.

The V gene's germline CDR1 is SGHRS and CDR2 YFSETQ. Trimming shortened V by 0 bases and J by 4 bases, and 10 bases separated the two germline ends. This CDR3 contains 14 residues. With regard to this clone: The target antigen is unknown.

TCRdb's copy holds only in-frame clones and misses some; the assay was immunoSEQ multiplex PCR. Among some 500,000 clones listed, about 96% were seen once. Specimen: naive CD4+ T cells sorted from blood. Subset of the sample: CD45RA+ positively selected. The sequence was obtained from a woman aged 30 to 39 in good health. This chain joins TRBV5-1 and TRBJ1-2; perhaps TRBD1 as D (6 bases). CDR3 sequence (DNA): TGCGCCAGCAGCTTGGCGGGACACCGCTATGGCTACACCTTC. It encodes CASSLAGHRYGYTF.